This T cell receptor (beta chain) was retrieved from a study of T cell repertoires in cytomegalovirus infection. The CDR3 has 15 residues. From germline, CDR1 is SGHTA and CDR2 FQGNSA. The trim removed 6 bases at V and 4 bases at J, leaving 10 bases unmatched. Via MiXCR, TCRdb re-called the reads, giving one row per CDR3 protein. The sample has about 700,000 distinct CDR3 sequences; roughly 33% are singletons. This clonotype was detected only a few times. Its antigen is undetermined. This receptor was identified in a human donor in good health (CMV status not recorded). Some clones in this sample may be carry-over from other donors' samples. The sample here was cultured PBMCs, taken from culture after CMV antigen stimulation. The chain carries TRBV7-2 and TRBJ1-2; the match to TRBD1 covers 8 bases. The CDR3 DNA sequence: TGTGCCAGCAGTCAACGACAGGGGTTCAGCTATGGCTACACCTTC. Amino acids: CASSQRQGFSYGYTF.